Listed below are T cell receptor beta chains from one sample, sequenced in a study of graft-versus-host responses after intestinal transplantation. Produced via immunoSEQ multiplex PCR; TCRdb's table is partial and in-frame only. The profile shows roughly 9,600 clones, about 75% of them singletons. This specimen consisted of ileum tissue, obtained around 450 days after intestinal transplantation. The receptors here all came from a human patient who received an intestinal transplant, so some T cells may come from the graft donor. Both conserved end residues are part of each CDR3. D genes are given only for firm matches. Clone size appears in some rows only: once, few, many, or a class for an expanded clone.

cdr3_nt: TGTGCCAGCAGCGGGTTCTTTTGGCGGGGAACCACAGATACGCAGTATTTT
cdr3_aa: CASSGFFWRGTTDTQYF
j_call: TRBJ2-3
clone_size: .
d_call: .
v_call: TRBV2

cdr3_nt: TGCGCCAGCAGCTTGTACGGGGGGACGGGAGAGCAGTACTTC
cdr3_aa: CASSLYGGTGEQYF
j_call: TRBJ2-5
clone_size: .
d_call: TRBD2
v_call: TRBV5-1

cdr3_nt: TGCGCCAGCAGCCAAGTCGACAGCACCTACGAGCAGTACTTC
cdr3_aa: CASSQVDSTYEQYF
j_call: TRBJ2-7
clone_size: .
d_call: .
v_call: TRBV4-1

cdr3_nt: TGTGCCAGCAGCTTAGAAAGGGGGCCGGGGACCCAGTACTTC
cdr3_aa: CASSLERGPGTQYF
j_call: TRBJ2-5
clone_size: once
d_call: TRBD1
v_call: TRBV7-2

cdr3_nt: TGCAGCGTCCTGACTAGCGGCTACAATGAGCAGTTCTTC
cdr3_aa: CSVLTSGYNEQFF
j_call: TRBJ2-1
clone_size: .
d_call: TRBD2
v_call: TRBV29-1

cdr3_nt: TGTGCCAGCTCACCGGTGGCGGGACAGCCGGCCCTCTCTGGAAACACCATACATTTT
cdr3_aa: CASSPVAGQPALSGNTIHF
j_call: TRBJ1-3
clone_size: once
d_call: TRBD1
v_call: TRBV18

cdr3_nt: TGCGCCAGCAGCGCTAGAACAGATCAGCCCCAGCATTTT
cdr3_aa: CASSARTDQPQHF
j_call: TRBJ1-5
clone_size: once
d_call: .
v_call: TRBV4-1

cdr3_nt: TGTGCCAGCAGCTTACACCCCTTCGGAGGGGGCATCATCGGGGAGCTGTTTTTT
cdr3_aa: CASSLHPFGGGIIGELFF
j_call: TRBJ2-2
clone_size: .
d_call: .
v_call: TRBV28

cdr3_nt: TGTGCCAGCAGCGTGGACAGGGTTGAAAAACTGTTTTTT
cdr3_aa: CASSVDRVEKLFF
j_call: TRBJ1-4
clone_size: .
d_call: TRBD1
v_call: TRBV5-4

cdr3_nt: TGTGCCAGCAGCCCACGGGGGTGGGGGTTTCGAAAGAACACTGAAGCTTTCTTT
cdr3_aa: CASSPRGWGFRKNTEAFF
j_call: TRBJ1-1
clone_size: .
d_call: .
v_call: TRBV11-2